The clone carrying this TCR beta chain has at least ten counts. The target antigen is unknown. Breast cancer patients provided tissue from their axillary draining lymph nodes. TCRdb itself ran the multiplex PCR reads through MiXCR, one entry per CDR3 protein. The table has some 130,000 distinct CDR3 sequences, 20% seen once. The germline V gene encodes CDR1 MNHNY and CDR2 SVGAGI (reference sequence). The V and J ends lost 2 bases and 4 bases respectively, with 15 bases between them. This CDR3 region has 15 residues. This specimen belongs to a study of breast tumors, draining lymph nodes, adjacent tissues. Whole-study findings and limits: Data only fit, rather than demonstrated, lymph node origin of most tumor T cells. Compared with lymph nodes, tumors were less diverse; compared with nontumor tissue, more. Findings are consistent with lymph node origin and intratumoral expansion of most tumor T cells. Compared with basal-like, luminal-like tumors shared significantly more repertoire with nontumor tissue.

The TCR was taken from a female donor with breast cancer. Some clones in this sample may be carry-over from other donors' samples. The sequencing input was axillary lymph node tissue. The chain employs TRBV6-6 and TRBJ2-7; no reliable D call. The CDR3 bases are TGTGCCAGCAGTTACGTTCCAGCTACTAAATACGAGCAGTACTTC. Protein sequence: CASSYVPATKYEQYF.